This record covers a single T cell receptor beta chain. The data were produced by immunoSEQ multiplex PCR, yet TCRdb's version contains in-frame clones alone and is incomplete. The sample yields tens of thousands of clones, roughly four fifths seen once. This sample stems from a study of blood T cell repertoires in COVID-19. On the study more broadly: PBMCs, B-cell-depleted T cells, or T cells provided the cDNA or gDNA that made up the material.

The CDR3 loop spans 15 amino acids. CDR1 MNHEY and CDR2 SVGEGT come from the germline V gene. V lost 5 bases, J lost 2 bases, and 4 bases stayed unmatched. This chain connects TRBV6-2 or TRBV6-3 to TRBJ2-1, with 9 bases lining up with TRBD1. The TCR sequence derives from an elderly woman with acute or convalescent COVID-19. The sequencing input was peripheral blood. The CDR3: CASSADRGAYNEQFF. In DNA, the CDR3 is TGTGCCAGCAGTGCCGACAGGGGGGCCTACAATGAGCAGTTCTTC.